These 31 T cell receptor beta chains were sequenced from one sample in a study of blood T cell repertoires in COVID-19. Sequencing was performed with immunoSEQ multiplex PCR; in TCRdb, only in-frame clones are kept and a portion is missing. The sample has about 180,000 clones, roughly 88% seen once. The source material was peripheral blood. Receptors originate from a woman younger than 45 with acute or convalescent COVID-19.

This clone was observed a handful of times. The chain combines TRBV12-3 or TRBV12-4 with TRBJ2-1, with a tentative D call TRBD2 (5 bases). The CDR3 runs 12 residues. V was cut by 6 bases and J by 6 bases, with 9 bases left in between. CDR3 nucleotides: TGTGCCAGCAGGGTTAGCGTCAATGAGCAGTTCTTC. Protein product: CASRVSVNEQFF.

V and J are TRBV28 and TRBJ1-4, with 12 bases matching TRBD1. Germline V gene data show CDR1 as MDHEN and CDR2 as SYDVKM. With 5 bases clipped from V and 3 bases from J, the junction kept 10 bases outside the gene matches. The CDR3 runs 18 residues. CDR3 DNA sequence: TGTGCCAGCAGTGGCGAACCGGGACAGGGGGCTCCTAATGAAAAACTGTTTTTT. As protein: CASSGEPGQGAPNEKLFF.

CDR3 DNA: TGTGCCAGCAGCCGATCGAGTGAGCAGTTCTTC. This translates into CASSRSSEQFF. The chain carries TRBV12-3 or TRBV12-4 and TRBJ2-1, with D hard to call. The V end lost 6 bases, the J end lost 9 bases, and 9 bases lay between the germline ends. The CDR3 consists of 11 residues.

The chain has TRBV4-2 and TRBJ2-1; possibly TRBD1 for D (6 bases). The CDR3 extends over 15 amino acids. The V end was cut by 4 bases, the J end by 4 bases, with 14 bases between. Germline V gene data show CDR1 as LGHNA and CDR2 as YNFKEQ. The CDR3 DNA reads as TGTGCCAGCAGCCTCCAGGGGTCCCTTTACAATGAGCAGTTCTTC. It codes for CASSLQGSLYNEQFF.

CDR3 region: CASSELAGGNTDTQYF. CDR3 nucleotides: TGTGCCAGCAGTGAACTAGCGGGAGGAAACACAGATACGCAGTATTTT. The rearrangement links TRBV6-1 to TRBJ2-3; 11 nucleotides agree with TRBD2. The V gene end was trimmed by 2 bases and the J gene end by 2 bases; junction bases not matched to a gene: 3. Germline lookup yields CDR1 MNHNS and CDR2 SASEGT. This CDR3 region has 16 residues.

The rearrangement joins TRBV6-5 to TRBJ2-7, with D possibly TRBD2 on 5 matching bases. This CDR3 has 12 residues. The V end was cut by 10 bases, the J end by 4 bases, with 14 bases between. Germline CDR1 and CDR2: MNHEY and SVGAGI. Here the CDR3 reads CANEKGAYEQYF. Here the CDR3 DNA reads TGTGCCAACGAAAAGGGAGCATACGAGCAGTACTTC.

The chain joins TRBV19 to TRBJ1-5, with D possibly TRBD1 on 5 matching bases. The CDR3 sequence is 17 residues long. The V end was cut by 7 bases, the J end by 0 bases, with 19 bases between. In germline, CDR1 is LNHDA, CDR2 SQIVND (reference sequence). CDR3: CASKWRGTDYSNQPQHF. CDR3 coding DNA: TGTGCCAGTAAGTGGAGGGGAACAGATTATAGCAATCAGCCCCAGCATTTT.

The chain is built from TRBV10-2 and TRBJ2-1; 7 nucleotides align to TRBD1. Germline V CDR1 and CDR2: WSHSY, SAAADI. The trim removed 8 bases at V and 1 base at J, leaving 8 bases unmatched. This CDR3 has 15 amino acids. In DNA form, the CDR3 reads TGCGCCAGCGCAGGGGGTATTAGTTCCTACAATGAGCAGTTCTTC. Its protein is CASAGGISSYNEQFF.

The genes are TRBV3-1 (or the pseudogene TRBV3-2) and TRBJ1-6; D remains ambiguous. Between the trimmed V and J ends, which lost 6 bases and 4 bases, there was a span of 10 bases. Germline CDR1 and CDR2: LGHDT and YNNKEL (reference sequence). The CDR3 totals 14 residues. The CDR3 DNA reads TGTGCCAGCAGAGCCTCCTTTTATAATTCACCCCTCCACTTT. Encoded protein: CASRASFYNSPLHF.

The CDR3 DNA reads TGTGCCAGCAGTCCCGGGACTAGCGGGAGCGGGGAGCAGTTCTTC. Translation gives CASSPGTSGSGEQFF. The rearrangement uses TRBV6-6 and TRBJ2-1; 14 bases line up with TRBD2. In germline, CDR1 is MNHNY, CDR2 SVGAGI (reference sequence). V gave up 5 bases and J gave up 10 bases; unmatched junction bases: 7. This CDR3 is built from 15 residues.

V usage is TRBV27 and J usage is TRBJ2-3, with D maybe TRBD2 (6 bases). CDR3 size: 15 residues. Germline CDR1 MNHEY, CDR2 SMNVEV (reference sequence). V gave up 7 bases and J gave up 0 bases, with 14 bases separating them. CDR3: CASTTGVPSTDTQYF. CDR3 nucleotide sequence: TGTGCCAGCACTACGGGGGTTCCTAGCACAGATACGCAGTATTTT.

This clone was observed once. CDR3 coding DNA: TGTGCCAGTAGTATACTGGGGACTAGCGGGAATGAGCAGTTCTTC. This translates into CASSILGTSGNEQFF. The rearrangement uses TRBV19 and TRBJ2-1; 12 nucleotides align to TRBD2. The ends lost 2 bases at V and 7 bases at J; junction bases unmatched: 3. CDR1 is LNHDA and CDR2 is SQIVND in the germline V gene (reference sequence). There are 15 residues in the CDR3.

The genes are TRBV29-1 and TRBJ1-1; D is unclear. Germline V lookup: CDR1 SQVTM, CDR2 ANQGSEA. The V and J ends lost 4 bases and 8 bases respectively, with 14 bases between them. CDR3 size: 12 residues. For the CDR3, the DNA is TGCAGCGTTGGTGGGAGTAGGCGGGAAGCTTTCTTT. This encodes CSVGGSRREAFF. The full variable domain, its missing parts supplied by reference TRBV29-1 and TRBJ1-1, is SAVISQKPSRDICQRGTSLTIQCQVDSQVTMMFWYRQQPGQSLTLIATANQGSEATYESGFVIDKFPISRPNLTFSTLTVSNMSPEDSSIYLCSVGGSRREAFFGQGTRLTVV.

The CDR3 is CASSSPGTSATTQYF. The DNA of the CDR3 is TGCGCCAGCAGCTCCCCCGGGACTAGCGCCACTACGCAGTATTTT. This chain uses TRBV5-1 with TRBJ2-3; 10 bases match TRBD2. V dropped 3 bases and J dropped 8; count of bases not matched to a gene: 9. Germline lookup yields CDR1 SGHRS and CDR2 YFSETQ. This CDR3 contains 15 residues.

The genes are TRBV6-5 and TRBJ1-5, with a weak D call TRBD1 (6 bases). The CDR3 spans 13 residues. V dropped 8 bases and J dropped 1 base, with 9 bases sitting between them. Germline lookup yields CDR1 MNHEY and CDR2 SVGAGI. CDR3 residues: CASGQRSNQPQHF. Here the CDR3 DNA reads TGTGCCAGCGGACAGAGGAGCAATCAGCCCCAGCATTTT.

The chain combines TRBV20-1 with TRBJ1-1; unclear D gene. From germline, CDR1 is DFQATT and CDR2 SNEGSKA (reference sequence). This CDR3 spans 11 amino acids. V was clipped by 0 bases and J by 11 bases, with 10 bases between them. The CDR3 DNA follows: TGCAGTGCTAGAGACAGGATGTCGGCTTTCTTT. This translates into CSARDRMSAFF.

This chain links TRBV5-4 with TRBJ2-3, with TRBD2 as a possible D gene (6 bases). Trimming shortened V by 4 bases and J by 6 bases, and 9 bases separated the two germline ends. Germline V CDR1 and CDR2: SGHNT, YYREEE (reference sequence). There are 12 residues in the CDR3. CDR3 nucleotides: TGTGCCAGCAGCGTGAGCGGGGATACGCAGTATTTT. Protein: CASSVSGDTQYF.

The CDR3 loop reads CAWRGAGGVFYEQYF. CDR3 coding DNA: TGTGCCTGGAGGGGAGCGGGAGGCGTGTTCTACGAGCAGTACTTC. This chain links TRBV30 with TRBJ2-7; 9 bases line up with TRBD2. CDR1 GTSNPN and CDR2 SVGIG come from the germline V gene (reference sequence). The CDR3 runs to 15 residues. Trimming at V came to 3 bases and at J to 3 bases, leaving 9 bases not matched to a gene.

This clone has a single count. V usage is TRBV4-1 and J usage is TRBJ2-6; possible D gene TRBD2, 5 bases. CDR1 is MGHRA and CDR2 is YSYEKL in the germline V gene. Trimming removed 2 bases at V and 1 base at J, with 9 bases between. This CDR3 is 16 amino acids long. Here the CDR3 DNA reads TGCGCCAGCAGCCAATCGGGGTCGTCTGGGGCCAACGTCCTGACTTTC. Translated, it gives CASSQSGSSGANVLTF.

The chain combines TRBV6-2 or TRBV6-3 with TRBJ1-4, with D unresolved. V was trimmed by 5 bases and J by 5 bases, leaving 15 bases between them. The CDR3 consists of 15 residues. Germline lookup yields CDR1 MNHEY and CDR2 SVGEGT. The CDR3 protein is CASSILEASNEKLFF. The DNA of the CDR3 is TGTGCCAGCAGTATCCTAGAGGCGTCGAATGAAAAACTGTTTTTT.

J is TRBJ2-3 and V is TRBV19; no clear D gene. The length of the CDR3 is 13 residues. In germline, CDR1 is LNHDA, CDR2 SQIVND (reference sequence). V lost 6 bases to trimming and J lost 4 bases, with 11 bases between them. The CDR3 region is CASRTLVADTQYF. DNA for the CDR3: TGTGCCAGTAGAACGTTAGTCGCAGATACGCAGTATTTT.

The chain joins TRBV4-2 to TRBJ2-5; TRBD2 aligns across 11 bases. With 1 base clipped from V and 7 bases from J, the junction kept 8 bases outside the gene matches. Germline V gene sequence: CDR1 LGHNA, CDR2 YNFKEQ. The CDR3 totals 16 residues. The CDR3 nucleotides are TGTGCCAGCAGCCAAGTAGCGGGGGGGGAGCGAGGGACCCAGTACTTC. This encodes CASSQVAGGERGTQYF.

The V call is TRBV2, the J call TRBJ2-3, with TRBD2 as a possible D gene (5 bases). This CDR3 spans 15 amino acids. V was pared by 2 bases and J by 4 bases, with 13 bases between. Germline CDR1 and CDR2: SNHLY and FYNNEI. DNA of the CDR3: TGTGCCAGCAGTGAATTAAGTATCGGGGCAGATACGCAGTATTTT. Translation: CASSELSIGADTQYF.

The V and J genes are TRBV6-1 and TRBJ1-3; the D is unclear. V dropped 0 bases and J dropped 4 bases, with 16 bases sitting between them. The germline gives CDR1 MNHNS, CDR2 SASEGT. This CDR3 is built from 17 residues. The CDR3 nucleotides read TGTGCCAGCAGTGAAGCCTCGATCTCTGAGTGGGGAAACACCATATATTTT. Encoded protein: CASSEASISEWGNTIYF.

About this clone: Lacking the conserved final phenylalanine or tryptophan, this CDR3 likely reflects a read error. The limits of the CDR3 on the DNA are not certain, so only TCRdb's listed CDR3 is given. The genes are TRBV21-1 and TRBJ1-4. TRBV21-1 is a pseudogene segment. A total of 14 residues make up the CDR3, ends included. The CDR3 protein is CASSKVSLLGGSVS.

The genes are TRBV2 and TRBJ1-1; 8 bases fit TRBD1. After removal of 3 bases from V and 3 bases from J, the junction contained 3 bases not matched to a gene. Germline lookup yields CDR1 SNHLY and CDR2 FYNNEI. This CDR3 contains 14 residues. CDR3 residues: CASSDRQGYTEAFF. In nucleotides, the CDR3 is TGTGCCAGCAGTGACCGACAGGGGTACACTGAAGCTTTCTTT.

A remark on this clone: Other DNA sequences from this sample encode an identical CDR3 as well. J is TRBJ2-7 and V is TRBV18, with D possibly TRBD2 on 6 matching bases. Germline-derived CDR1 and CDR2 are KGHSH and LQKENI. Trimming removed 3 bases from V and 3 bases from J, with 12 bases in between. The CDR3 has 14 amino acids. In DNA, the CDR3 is TGTGCCAGCTCACCCGGGGGAACCGGCTACGAGCAGTACTTC. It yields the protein CASSPGGTGYEQYF. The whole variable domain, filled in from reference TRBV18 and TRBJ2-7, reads NAGVMQNPRHLVRRRGQEARLRCSPMKGHSHVYWYRQLPEEGLKFMVYLQKENIIDESGMPKERFSAEFPKEGPSILRIQQVVRGDSAAYFCASSPGGTGYEQYFGPGTRLTVT.

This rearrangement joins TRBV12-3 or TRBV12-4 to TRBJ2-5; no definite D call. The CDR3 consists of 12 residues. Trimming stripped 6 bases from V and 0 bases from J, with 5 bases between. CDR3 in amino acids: CASSPNQETQYF. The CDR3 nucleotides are TGTGCCAGCAGCCCTAACCAAGAGACCCAGTACTTC.

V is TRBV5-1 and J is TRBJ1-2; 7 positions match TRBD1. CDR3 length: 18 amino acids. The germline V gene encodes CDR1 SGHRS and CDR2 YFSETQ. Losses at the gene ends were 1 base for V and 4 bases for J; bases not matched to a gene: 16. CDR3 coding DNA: TGCGCCAGCAGCTTGAGTGGGGACAGACTAGGAGATAGCTATGGCTACACCTTC. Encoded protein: CASSLSGDRLGDSYGYTF.

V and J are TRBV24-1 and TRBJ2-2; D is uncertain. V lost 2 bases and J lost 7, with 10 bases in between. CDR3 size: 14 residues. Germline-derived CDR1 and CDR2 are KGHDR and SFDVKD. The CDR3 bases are TGTGCCACCAGTGATTCGTCCGTCCGCGGGGAGCTGTTTTTT. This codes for CATSDSSVRGELFF.

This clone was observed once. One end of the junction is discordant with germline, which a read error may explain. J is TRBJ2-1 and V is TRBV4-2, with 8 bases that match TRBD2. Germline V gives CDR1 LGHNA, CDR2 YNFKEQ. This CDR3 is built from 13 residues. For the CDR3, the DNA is TGTGCCAGCAGCCGGGAGACAGCGGGAGAGGAGATCTTC. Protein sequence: CASSRETAGEEIF.